This T cell receptor beta chain is drawn from a study of blood T cell repertoires in COVID-19. Looking at the study overall: T cells, B-cell-depleted T cells, or PBMCs supplied cDNA or gDNA.

The age range of participants was about 18 to 95 years, with residence in roughly 25 US areas. Cohorts were assigned according to the clinical history that participants reported. Authors' analysis steps: Nucleated cell number was recorded as an estimate derived from reference gene primer amplification. Profiled with immunoSEQ multiplex PCR; TCRdb holds only in-frame clones, not every one. From that table come the V and J calls and clone size; the DNA was used to work out D and trimming. Found here are roughly 400,000 clones, 90% of them singletons; the top ten hold around 0.6%. Trimming shortened V by 2 bases and J by 3 bases, and 10 bases separated the two germline ends. The germline gives CDR1 KGHSH, CDR2 LQKENI. This CDR3 comprises 15 residues.

V and J are TRBV18 and TRBJ1-4; the D gene is possibly TRBD1 (5 bases). The origin of this receptor is a man younger than 35 who had recovered from COVID-19. The sample taken for sequencing was PBMCs or T cells enriched from blood (not recorded which). CDR3 protein: CASSPGRAPNEKLFF. The CDR3 bases are TGTGCCAGCTCACCAGGCAGGGCCCCTAATGAAAAACTGTTTTTT.